This TCR beta chain was sequenced in a study of glioma-infiltrating T cells after dendritic cell vaccination. Study-wide results and limits: No direct clonality-survival link was found; a diverse polyclonal response may matter.

With respect to this clone: Antigen specificity is unknown.

Per germline, CDR1 LNHNV and CDR2 YYDKDF (reference sequence). J gave up 5 bases and V 2 bases, and 4 bases lay outside the gene matches. The CDR3 contains 14 residues. Measured with immunoSEQ multiplex PCR; TCRdb has only the in-frame clones, and not every one. The sample carries tens of thousands of clones, roughly four fifths recorded once. Described time point: after dendritic cell vaccination, including at tumor progression/relapse. All glioblastoma patients lacked an isocitrate dehydrogenase mutation. Blood PBMC samples: pre-vaccination, two weeks post third vaccination, and at tumor progression.

The input for sequencing was blood, taken after dendritic cell vaccination. This receptor was identified in a human donor with glioblastoma. The chain recombines TRBV15 with TRBJ2-5; TRBD1 matches at 8 bases. CDR3 DNA: TGTGCCACCAGCAGAAACCGACAGGGGGAGACCCAGTACTTC. Protein: CATSRNRQGETQYF.